Sequencing of this T cell receptor (beta chain) was carried out in a study of blood T cell repertoires in COVID-19. Study in general: The analysed material was cDNA or gDNA that came from T cells, B-cell-depleted T cells, or PBMCs.

In the authors' methods: Estimated nucleated cell counts came from reference gene primer amplification. Assay used: immunoSEQ multiplex PCR; TCRdb lists only in-frame clones, some missing. From that table come the V and J calls and clone size; the DNA was used to work out D and trimming. Of some 66,000 clones in the sample, around 93% were seen once. Germline V gene data show CDR1 as LGHDT and CDR2 as YNNKEL (reference sequence). Trimming stripped 3 bases from V and 1 base from J, with 13 bases between. The CDR3 sequence is 15 residues long. This clone showed up just a few times. Sequenced material: peripheral blood. The chain employs TRBV3-1 (or the pseudogene TRBV3-2) and TRBJ2-7; possible D gene TRBD1, 5 bases. The sequence was collected from a human donor in a cohort sampled during active COVID-19. The CDR3 sequence is CASSHTHRHSYEQYF. In DNA, the CDR3 is TGTGCCAGCAGCCACACCCACAGGCATTCCTACGAGCAGTACTTC.